This TCR beta chain comes out of a study of cytomegalovirus exposure and HLA in healthy donors. The CDR3 has 14 amino acids. V lost 4 bases and J lost 5; bases outside the gene matches: 3. The V gene's germline CDR1 is SGHTA and CDR2 FQGNSA. Clones were read by immunoSEQ multiplex PCR, and TCRdb kept only the in-frame ones, dropping some. The sample includes around 220,000 clones, over 70% of them seen just once. The source is a woman aged 25 to 39 in good health and CMV-seropositive. The chain recombines TRBV7-2 with TRBJ1-2; 11 nucleotides align to TRBD1. Sequenced input: PBMCs. The CDR3 sequence is CASSYGTGGYGYTF. The CDR3 nucleotides read TGTGCCAGCAGCTACGGGACAGGGGGATATGGCTACACCTTC. The entire variable domain, with the rest obtained from reference TRBV7-2 and TRBJ1-2, is as follows: GAGVSQSPSNKVTEKGKDVELRCDPISGHTALYWYRQSLGQGLEFLIYFQGNSAPDKSGLPSDRFSAERTGGSVSTLTIQRTQQEDSAVYLCASSYGTGGYGYTFGSGTRLTVV.